This T cell receptor beta chain derives from a study of blood T cell repertoires in COVID-19. Across the study: From the United States, Italy and Spain came samples of acute and convalescent COVID-19.

The trim removed 9 bases at V and 1 base at J, leaving 7 bases unmatched. Germline lookup yields CDR1 LNHDA and CDR2 SQIVND (reference sequence). The CDR3 spans 15 residues. TCRdb keeps only in-frame clones here, not all; method: immunoSEQ multiplex PCR. The repertoire holds around 270,000 clones, with 65% to 85% as singletons. This chain links TRBV19 with TRBJ2-7, with TRBD1 identical over 12 bases. The sequence came from a woman aged 40 to 55 who had recovered from COVID-19. The sequencing input was peripheral blood. The CDR3 here is CASRDRGRGSYEQYF. DNA of the CDR3: TGTGCCAGCCGGGACAGGGGGCGTGGGTCCTACGAGCAGTACTTC.